Below, 22 T cell receptor beta chains from the same sample are listed, as sequenced in a study of blood T cell repertoires in COVID-19. This table comes from immunoSEQ multiplex PCR, and its TCRdb copy is limited to in-frame clones, with some not included. The repertoire has 150,000 to 200,000 clones, around 89% of them found once; the top ten carry around 24%. Sequencing was done on a sample of peripheral blood. The receptor set was obtained from a man aged 55 to 69 with acute or convalescent COVID-19.

This chain uses TRBV29-1 with TRBJ2-1; weak D call: TRBD2 (6 bases). Per the germline V gene, CDR1 is SQVTM and CDR2 is ANQGSEA. Trimming took off 7 bases at V and 4 bases at J, with 20 bases between the two ends. CDR3 length equals 15 residues. The CDR3 is CSAITLQGGYNEQFF. The CDR3, as DNA: TGCAGCGCTATAACTTTGCAGGGAGGATACAATGAGCAGTTCTTC.

A single count supports this clone. This rearrangement joins TRBV5-1 to TRBJ2-5; 8 nucleotides align to TRBD1. The V and J ends lost 3 bases and 2 bases, in that order; junction bases with no gene match: 3. The CDR3 runs 14 residues. The germline CDR1 and CDR2 sequences are SGHRS and YFSETQ. The CDR3 spells CASSSRTGQETQYF. The CDR3 bases are TGCGCCAGCAGCTCTCGGACAGGGCAAGAGACCCAGTACTTC.

The V call is TRBV10-3, the J call TRBJ2-7; D might be TRBD1 (6 bases). CDR3 length: 12 amino acids. The V gene lost 3 bases and the J gene lost 10 bases, with 13 bases spanning the gap. CDR1 ENHRY and CDR2 SYGVKD come from the germline V gene. The CDR3 reads CAISELEGDQYF. DNA for the CDR3: TGTGCCATCAGTGAACTTGAGGGGGATCAGTACTTC.

This rearrangement joins TRBV5-6 to TRBJ2-7; no clear D. V lost 1 base and J lost 0, with 8 bases in between. This CDR3 is 14 amino acids long. Germline CDR1 and CDR2: SGHDT and YYEEEE. As DNA, the CDR3 is TGTGCCAGCAGCTTGCGACTGGTCTCCTACGAGCAGTACTTC. Translated: CASSLRLVSYEQYF. Together with reference TRBV5-6 and TRBJ2-7, the CDR3 gives the full variable domain: DAGVTQSPTHLIKTRGQQVTLRCSPKSGHDTVSWYQQALGQGPQFIFQYYEEEERQRGNFPDRFSGHQFPNYSSELNVNALLLGDSALYLCASSLRLVSYEQYFGPGTRLTVT.

V gene TRBV5-5 combines with J gene TRBJ1-6; the match to TRBD1 covers 7 bases. The CDR3 runs to 15 residues. Germline V lookup: CDR1 SGHKS, CDR2 YYEKEE (reference sequence). With 4 bases clipped from V and 7 bases from J, the junction kept 8 bases outside the gene matches. The CDR3 sequence: CASSLHRGGNSPLHF. In nucleotides, the CDR3 is TGTGCCAGCAGCCTACACAGGGGAGGCAATTCACCCCTCCACTTT.

J is TRBJ2-3 and V is TRBV5-4, with 13 bases that match TRBD2. Germline CDR1 reads SGHNT; CDR2 reads YYREEE (reference sequence). V was pared by 3 bases and J by 1 base, with 5 bases of the junction left unmatched. This CDR3 is built from 17 residues. CDR3 sequence reads: CASSSAGLAGGTDTQYF. The CDR3 DNA reads as TGTGCCAGCAGCTCCGCCGGACTAGCGGGGGGCACAGATACGCAGTATTTT. The full variable domain, in which reference TRBV5-4 and TRBJ2-3 provide the parts outside the CDR3, is ETGVTQSPTHLIKTRGQQVTLRCSSQSGHNTVSWYQQALGQGPQFIFQYYREEENGRGNFPPRFSGLQFPNYSSELNVNALELDDSALYLCASSSAGLAGGTDTQYFGPGTRLTVL.

V usage is TRBV7-3 and J usage is TRBJ2-3; no definite D call. The CDR3 has 18 amino acids. CDR1 is SGHTA, CDR2 FQGTGA, per germline. V was trimmed by 1 base and J by 6 bases, leaving 23 bases between them. This chain's CDR3 is CASSLNPTSAWFGDTQYF. The DNA for the CDR3 is TGTGCCAGCAGCTTAAATCCGACGAGCGCTTGGTTCGGGGATACGCAGTATTTT.

This clone has more than one count but fewer than ten. The chain carries TRBV29-1 and TRBJ1-1, with a tentative D call TRBD1 (6 bases). The CDR3 sequence is 15 residues long. The germline V gene encodes CDR1 SQVTM and CDR2 ANQGSEA. Trimming took off 7 bases at V and 0 bases at J, with 18 bases between the two ends. CDR3 amino acids: CSAGDRTRVNTEAFF. CDR3 nucleotides: TGCAGCGCTGGTGACAGGACGAGGGTGAACACTGAAGCTTTCTTT.

V and J are TRBV24-1 and TRBJ1-5; TRBD1 matches at 12 bases. The CDR3 is made up of 17 amino acids. CDR1 is KGHDR, CDR2 SFDVKD, per germline. Trimming at V came to 4 bases and at J to 3 bases, leaving 6 bases not matched to a gene. CDR3 nucleotides: TGTGCCACCAGTGACCGCGGGACAGGGGGCGTCAATCAGCCCCAGCATTTT. Its protein is CATSDRGTGGVNQPQHF.

This sequence joins TRBV18 and TRBJ2-3; TRBD2 is a possible D gene (6 bases). CDR1 and CDR2 (germline): KGHSH, LQKENI. The CDR3 covers 16 residues. V gave up 0 bases and J gave up 0 bases, with 10 bases separating them. The CDR3 is CASSPPGGISTDTQYF. DNA for the CDR3: TGTGCCAGCTCACCACCTGGGGGGATCAGCACAGATACGCAGTATTTT.

The V gene is TRBV9, the J gene TRBJ1-1; no firm D call. CDR3 length: 13 amino acids. V was trimmed by 1 base and J by 3 bases, leaving 7 bases between them. Germline CDR1 reads SGDLS; CDR2 reads YYNGEE. For the CDR3, the DNA is TGTGCCAGCAGCGTATCCCCGGACACTGAAGCTTTCTTT. Amino acid sequence: CASSVSPDTEAFF.

The J gene is TRBJ1-1, the V gene TRBV6-6; D is perhaps TRBD1 (5 bases). CDR3 size: 14 residues. Deletions cut 11 bases from V and 4 bases from J, with 20 bases between. Germline V gives CDR1 MNHNY, CDR2 SVGAGI (reference sequence). The CDR3 DNA is TGTGCCCCCTTTCTCGGGGGAAAGTGCACTGAAGCTTTCTTT. It yields the protein CAPFLGGKCTEAFF.

This clone occurred once. The gene calls are TRBV10-2 and TRBJ1-3, with no clear D. The CDR3 contains 14 residues. In germline, CDR1 is WSHSY, CDR2 SAAADI. V was clipped by 2 bases and J by 6 bases, with 11 bases between them. CDR3 sequence reads: CASSEAGFANTIYF. Written as DNA, the CDR3 is TGCGCCAGCAGTGAGGCCGGGTTCGCAAACACCATATATTTT.

The V gene is TRBV24-1, the J gene TRBJ2-1; TRBD2 agrees at 11 bases. V was pared by 5 bases and J by 7 bases, with 6 bases of the junction left unmatched. The length of the CDR3 is 15 residues. CDR1 and CDR2 from the germline V gene are KGHDR and SFDVKD. CDR3 in DNA: TGTGCCACCAGTGGTACTAGCGGGAGTAGAAATGAGCAGTTCTTC. This gives the protein CATSGTSGSRNEQFF.

This chain joins TRBV7-6 and TRBJ1-1, with 9 bases matching TRBD1. Unmatched junction bases numbered 20, after V lost 2 bases and J lost 4 bases. This CDR3 comprises 20 residues. Germline V CDR1 and CDR2: SGHVS, FNYEAQ. As DNA, the CDR3 is TGTGCCAGCAGCTTAAGCTCAGGGACAGGGTTCCAATCCCATGTCACTGAAGCTTTCTTT. Its translation is CASSLSSGTGFQSHVTEAFF.

This sequence joins TRBV30 and TRBJ1-1; D is uncertain. Germline lookup yields CDR1 GTSNPN and CDR2 SVGIG (reference sequence). Trimming took off 4 bases at V and 0 bases at J, with 9 bases between the two ends. The CDR3 runs to 13 residues. The CDR3 spells CAWTAFMNTEAFF. The CDR3 DNA follows: TGTGCCTGGACTGCGTTTATGAACACTGAAGCTTTCTTT.

The chain is built from TRBV28 and TRBJ2-7; 7 bases fit TRBD1. The V and J ends lost 4 bases and 10 bases, in that order; junction bases with no gene match: 10. The CDR3 consists of 13 residues. From germline, CDR1 is MDHEN and CDR2 SYDVKM. CDR3 coding DNA: TGTGCCAGCAGTTCCCATGGACAGGTGGACCAGTACGTC. This gives the protein CASSSHGQVDQYV.

This rearrangement joins TRBV5-4 to TRBJ1-6, with 10 nucleotides matching TRBD1. The CDR3 covers 14 residues. The V and J ends lost 4 bases and 11 bases, in that order; junction bases with no gene match: 6. Germline CDR1 SGHNT, CDR2 YYREEE (reference sequence). CDR3 residues: CASSQGQGDTPLHF. For the CDR3, the DNA is TGTGCCAGCAGCCAAGGACAGGGGGACACACCCCTCCACTTT.

This sequence joins TRBV18 and TRBJ1-5; D unresolved. Germline loops: CDR1 KGHSH, CDR2 LQKENI. This CDR3 comprises 15 residues. V shed 5 bases and J shed 4 bases, with 15 bases lying between them. CDR3 residues: CASSEKGLANQPQHF. The CDR3, as DNA: TGTGCCAGCTCAGAGAAAGGGCTAGCGAATCAGCCCCAGCATTTT.

This chain uses TRBV30 with TRBJ2-7; 9 nucleotides align to TRBD2. V lost 2 bases to trimming and J lost 4 bases; unmatched junction nucleotides: 6. Per germline, CDR1 GTSNPN and CDR2 SVGIG (reference sequence). The CDR3 sequence is 14 residues long. The DNA of the CDR3 is TGTGCCTGGAGTATTAGCGGGAGCTTATACGAGCAGTACTTC. It is translated as CAWSISGSLYEQYF.

This chain uses TRBV7-9 with TRBJ2-3; 9 bases agree with TRBD2. Germline CDR1 is SEHNR and CDR2 is FQNEAQ (reference sequence). The V gene end was trimmed by 5 bases and the J gene end by 6 bases; junction bases not matched to a gene: 6. The CDR3 is 14 residues long. DNA for the CDR3: TGTGCCAGCAGCCCAGGACTAGCGTCGGATACGCAGTATTTT. Translated, it gives CASSPGLASDTQYF.

The V gene is TRBV5-1, the J gene TRBJ1-2; 9 nucleotides align to TRBD1. The CDR3 sequence is 14 residues long. V gave up 4 bases and J gave up 2 bases; unmatched junction bases: 3. CDR1 is SGHRS, CDR2 YFSETQ, per germline. CDR3 sequence reads: CASSRDRENYGYTF. CDR3 sequence (DNA): TGCGCCAGCAGCCGGGACAGGGAGAACTATGGCTACACCTTC.